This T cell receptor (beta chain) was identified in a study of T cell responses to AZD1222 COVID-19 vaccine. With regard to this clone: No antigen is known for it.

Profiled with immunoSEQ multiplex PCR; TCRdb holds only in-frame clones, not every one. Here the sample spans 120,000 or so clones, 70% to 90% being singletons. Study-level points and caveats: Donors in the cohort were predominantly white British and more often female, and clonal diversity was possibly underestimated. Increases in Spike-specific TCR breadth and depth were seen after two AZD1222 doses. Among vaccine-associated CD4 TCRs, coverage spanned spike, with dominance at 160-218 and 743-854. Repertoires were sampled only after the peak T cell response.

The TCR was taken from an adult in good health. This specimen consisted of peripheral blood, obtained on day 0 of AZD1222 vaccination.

This chain's CDR3 is CAWRLRDRENEKLFF. In DNA, the CDR3 is TGTGCCTGGAGACTCCGGGACAGGGAGAATGAAAAACTGTTTTTT. The chain uses TRBV30 and TRBJ1-4; 9 bases agree with TRBD1. This CDR3 is built from 15 residues. Germline CDR1 is GTSNPN and CDR2 is SVGIG (reference sequence). V lost 3 bases to trimming and J lost 5 bases; unmatched junction nucleotides: 7. Complete variable domain (other parts from reference TRBV30 and TRBJ1-4): SQTIHQWPATLVQPVGSPLSLECTVEGTSNPNLYWYRQAAGRGLQLLFYSVGIGQISSEVPQNLSASRPQDRQFILSSKKLLLSDSGFYLCAWRLRDRENEKLFFGSGTQLSVL.